This T cell receptor beta chain was recovered during a study of cytomegalovirus exposure and HLA in healthy donors. Overall study results and limits: Productive rates of about 90% or about 30% were seen for most TCR beta V segments in an earlier analysis. Analysis was carried out at a later point, and it linked a missense DCLRE1C variant to TCR beta V- and J-gene trimming.

The study ran its PCR with 60 Vbeta and 13 Jbeta primers. Using immunoSEQ multiplex PCR, the repertoire was profiled, and TCRdb retains in-frame clones only, with some absent. The sample shows about 160,000 clones, approximately 70% of them seen only once. This clone came up a few times. Its antigen is currently unknown. The sequenced material came from PBMCs. The receptor comes from a man between 40 and 49 years old in good health and CMV-seropositive.

CDR3 region: CATSLYQQGPEQYF. The CDR3 nucleotides read TGTGCCACCAGCCTATACCAACAGGGGCCCGAGCAGTACTTC. This sequence joins TRBV15 and TRBJ2-7, with 7 bases lining up with TRBD1. After removal of 5 bases from V and 6 bases from J, the junction contained 10 bases not matched to a gene. Germline V lookup: CDR1 LNHNV, CDR2 YYDKDF (reference sequence). The CDR3 covers 14 residues.